This T cell receptor (beta chain) emerged from a study of blood T cell repertoires in COVID-19. On the study more broadly: Donors in the United States, Italy and Spain gave samples during acute or convalescent COVID-19. Sources were T cells, B-cell-depleted T cells, or PBMCs; the material itself was cDNA or gDNA.

Libraries were prepared by immunoSEQ multiplex PCR; TCRdb keeps only in-frame clonotypes and omits some of them. The table includes about 49,000 clones, 85% to 95% detected once. Germline lookup yields CDR1 SNHLY and CDR2 FYNNEI. The CDR3 extends over 12 amino acids. With 6 bases removed from V and 0 bases from J, the gap between germline ends came to 3 bases. The Seattle patients, enrolled during active infection, were followed longitudinally. The chain joins TRBV2 to TRBJ2-1; D remains unclear. Sequences were obtained from peripheral blood. This TCR derives from a man aged 55 to 70 with COVID-19, enrolled during active disease. The CDR3 DNA is TGTGCCAGCAGCATCTCCTACAATGAGCAGTTCTTC. Translated, it gives CASSISYNEQFF.